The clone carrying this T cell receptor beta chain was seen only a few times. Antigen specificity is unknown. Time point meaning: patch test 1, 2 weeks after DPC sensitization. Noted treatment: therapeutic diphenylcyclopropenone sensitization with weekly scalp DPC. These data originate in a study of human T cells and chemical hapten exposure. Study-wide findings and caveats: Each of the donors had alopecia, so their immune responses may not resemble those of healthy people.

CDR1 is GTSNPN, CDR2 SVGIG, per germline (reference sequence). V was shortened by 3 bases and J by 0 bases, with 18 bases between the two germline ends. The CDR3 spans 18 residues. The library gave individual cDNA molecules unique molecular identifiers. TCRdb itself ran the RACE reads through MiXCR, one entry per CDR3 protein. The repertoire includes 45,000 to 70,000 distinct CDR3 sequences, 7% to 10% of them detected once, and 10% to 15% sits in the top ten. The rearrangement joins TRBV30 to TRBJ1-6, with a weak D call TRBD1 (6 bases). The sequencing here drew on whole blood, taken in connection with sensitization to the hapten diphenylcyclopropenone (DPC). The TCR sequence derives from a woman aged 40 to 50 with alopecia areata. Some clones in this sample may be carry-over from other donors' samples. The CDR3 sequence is CAWRPRDTESSYNSPLHF. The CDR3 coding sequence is TGTGCCTGGAGGCCCCGGGACACAGAAAGCTCCTATAATTCACCCCTCCACTTT.